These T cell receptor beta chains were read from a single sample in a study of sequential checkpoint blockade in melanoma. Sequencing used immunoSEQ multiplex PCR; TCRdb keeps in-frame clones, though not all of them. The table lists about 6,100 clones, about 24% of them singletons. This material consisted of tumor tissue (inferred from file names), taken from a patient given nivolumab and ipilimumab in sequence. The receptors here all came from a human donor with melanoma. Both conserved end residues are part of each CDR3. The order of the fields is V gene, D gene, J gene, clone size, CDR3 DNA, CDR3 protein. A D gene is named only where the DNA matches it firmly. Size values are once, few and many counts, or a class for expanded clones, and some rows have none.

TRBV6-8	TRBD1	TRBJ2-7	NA	TGTGCCAGCAGTTCCGTCTACAGGGGAACCTACGAGCAGTACTTC	CASSSVYRGTYEQYF
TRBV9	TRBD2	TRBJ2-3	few	TGTGCCAGCAGCCCTCTAGCGGGAGGGCCGACAGATACGCAGTATTTT	CASSPLAGGPTDTQYF
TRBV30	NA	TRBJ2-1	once	TGTGCCTGGAGTAATCCGAATGAGCAGTTCTTC	CAWSNPNEQFF
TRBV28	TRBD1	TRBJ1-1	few	TGTGCCAGCAGTTTACGAGGGGGCAGGACTGAAGCTTTCTTT	CASSLRGGRTEAFF
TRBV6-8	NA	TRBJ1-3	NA	TGTGCCAGCAGTTACCACGGGTACTCTGGAAACACCATATATTTT	CASSYHGYSGNTIYF
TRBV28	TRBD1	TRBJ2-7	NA	TGTGCCAGCAGTTCCTTCGGACAGGGACCCATCTCCTACGAGCAGTACTTC	CASSSFGQGPISYEQYF
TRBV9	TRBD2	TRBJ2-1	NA	TGTGCCAGCAGCGTAGCTAGCGGGGTTTACAATGAGCAGTTCTTC	CASSVASGVYNEQFF
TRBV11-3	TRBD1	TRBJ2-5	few	TGTGCCAGCAGGACCGGACAGGGTACTCAAGAGACCCAGTACTTC	CASRTGQGTQETQYF
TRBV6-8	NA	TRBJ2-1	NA	TGTGCCAGCAGTTACTCATACGGTAACTCCTACAATGAGCAGTTCTTC	CASSYSYGNSYNEQFF
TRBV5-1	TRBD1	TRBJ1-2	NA	TGCGCCAGCAGCTGGGACAGGGCGGCGGAATATGGCTACACCTTC	CASSWDRAAEYGYTF
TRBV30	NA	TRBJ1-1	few	TGTGCCTGGAGTCTCGGTGGGGGTCGCGGTGAAGCTTTCTTT	CAWSLGGGRGEAFF
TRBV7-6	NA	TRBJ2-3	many	TGTGCCAGCAGCTACTACACCTCTCGCACAGATACGCAGTATTTT	CASSYYTSRTDTQYF
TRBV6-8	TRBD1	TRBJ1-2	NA	TGTGCCAGCAGTGAGGGACAGGGCCCGACCTATGGCTACACCTTC	CASSEGQGPTYGYTF
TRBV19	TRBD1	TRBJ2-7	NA	TGTGCCAGTAGCCGGGACAGGAGTCAGGGGGACGAGCAGTACTTC	CASSRDRSQGDEQYF
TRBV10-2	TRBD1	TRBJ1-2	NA	TGCGCCAGCAGTGAGTCGGGACAGGGGTATCTATACTATGGCTACACCTTC	CASSESGQGYLYYGYTF
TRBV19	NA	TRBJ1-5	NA	TGTGCCAGTAGCCTTGGGGCGAATCAGCCCCAGCATTTT	CASSLGANQPQHF
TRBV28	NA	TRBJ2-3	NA	TGTGCCAGCAGTCGGGTCGGGAGAACTAGCACAGATACGCAGTATTTT	CASSRVGRTSTDTQYF
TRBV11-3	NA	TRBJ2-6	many	TGTGCCAGCAGCTCTGAAAACGCTCCCCTCTGGGCCAACGTCCTGACTTTC	CASSSENAPLWANVLTF
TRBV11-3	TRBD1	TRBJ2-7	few	TGTGCCAGCAGCGGCCGGGACAGGGGCTACGAGCAGTACTTC	CASSGRDRGYEQYF
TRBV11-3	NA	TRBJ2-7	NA	TGTGCCAGCAGCCGGGGCGGGGAGCGCGACGAGCAGTACTTC	CASSRGGERDEQYF
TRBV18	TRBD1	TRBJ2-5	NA	TGTGCCAGCTCACGCGATTCGGGACAGCAAGAGACCCAGTACTTC	CASSRDSGQQETQYF
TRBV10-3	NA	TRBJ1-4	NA	TGTGCCGAGCGAGGGGGGGGTAATGAAAAACTGTTTTTT	CAERGGGNEKLFF
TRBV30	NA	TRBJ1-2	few	TGTGCCTGGAGTGTAGGATGGGACTATGGCTACACCTTC	CAWSVGWDYGYTF
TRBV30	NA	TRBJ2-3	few	TGTGCCTGGAGTACAGACAGGGGAGGGACAGATACGCAGTATTTT	CAWSTDRGGTDTQYF
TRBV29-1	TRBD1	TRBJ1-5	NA	TGCAGCGTTGCGCAGGGGGCGGATCAGCCCCAGCATTTT	CSVAQGADQPQHF
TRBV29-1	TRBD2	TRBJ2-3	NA	TGCAGCGTCCTCGGACTAGCGGGTGGGGGGGATACGCAGTATTTT	CSVLGLAGGGDTQYF
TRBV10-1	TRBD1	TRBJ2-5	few	TGCGCCAGCAGTGAGGGTCAGGGGGCATCGGAGACCCAGTACTTC	CASSEGQGASETQYF
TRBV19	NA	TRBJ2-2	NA	TGTGCCAGTAGTATAGGAGTTATTGGCAGTGACACCGGGGAGCTGTTTTTT	CASSIGVIGSDTGELFF
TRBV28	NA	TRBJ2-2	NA	TGTGCCAGCAGTTTATACCGGGGAAACACCGGGGAGCTGTTTTTT	CASSLYRGNTGELFF
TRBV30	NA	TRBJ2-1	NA	TGTGCCTGGAGGGCCGGAACGGGGGGCGCCTCCTACAATGAGCAGTTCTTC	CAWRAGTGGASYNEQFF
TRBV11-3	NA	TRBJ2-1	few	TGTGCCAGCAGCTTAGAAGGGGGAGCGCGGGGAGACAATGAGCAGTTCTTC	CASSLEGGARGDNEQFF
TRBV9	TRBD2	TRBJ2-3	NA	TGTGCCAGCACCAGACAGGGACTAGCGGGAGGATTGACAGATACGCAGTATTTT	CASTRQGLAGGLTDTQYF
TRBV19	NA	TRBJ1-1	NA	TGTGCCAGTCGGGGGGTTCTTAGAAGTATCACTGAAGCTTTCTTT	CASRGVLRSITEAFF
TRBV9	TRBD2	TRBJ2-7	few	TGTGCCAGCAGCGCCGAAAGACTAGCGGGAGTACACGAGCAGTACTTC	CASSAERLAGVHEQYF
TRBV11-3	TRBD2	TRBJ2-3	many	TGTGCCAGCAGCCTCCTGGCGGGAGGGCGGTATAGCACAGATACGCAGTATTTT	CASSLLAGGRYSTDTQYF
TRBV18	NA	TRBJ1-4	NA	TGTGCCAGCTCACCACCGGGGGGCGAGAGAGAAAAACTGTTTTTT	CASSPPGGEREKLFF
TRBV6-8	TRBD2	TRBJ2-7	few	TGTGCCAGCAGCCTCCTAGCGGGACGCTCCTACGAGCAGTACTTC	CASSLLAGRSYEQYF
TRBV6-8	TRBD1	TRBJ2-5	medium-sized	TGTGCCAGCAGTTCGGACAGGGGGCAAGAGACCCAGTACTTC	CASSSDRGQETQYF
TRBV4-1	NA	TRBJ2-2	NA	TGCGCCAGCAGCCGTTTGGGGACTCTGAACACCGGGGAGCTGTTTTTT	CASSRLGTLNTGELFF
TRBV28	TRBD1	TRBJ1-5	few	TGTGCCAGCAGCCGGGACAGGGGCTATAGCAATCAGCCCCAGCATTTT	CASSRDRGYSNQPQHF
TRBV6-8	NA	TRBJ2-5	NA	TGTGCCAGCGGCCGAACCCAAGAGACCCAGTACTTC	CASGRTQETQYF
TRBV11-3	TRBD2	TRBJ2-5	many	TGTGCCAGCAGCGCCGGACTAGCGGGAAAAGAGACCCAGTACTTC	CASSAGLAGKETQYF
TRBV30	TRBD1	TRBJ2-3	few	TGTGCCTGGACGCTGGCAGGGGGCGGCGCAGATACGCAGTATTTT	CAWTLAGGGADTQYF
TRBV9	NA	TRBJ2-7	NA	TGTGCCAGCAGCTTACGGGGGTCTGACGAGCAGTACTTC	CASSLRGSDEQYF
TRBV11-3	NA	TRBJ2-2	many	TGTGCCAGCAGCTTGGTCGCGAGGGCGAACACCGGGGAGCTGTTTTTT	CASSLVARANTGELFF
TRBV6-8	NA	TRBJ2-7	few	TGTGCCAGCAGTTACCCACCAAGGAGCTCCTACGAGCAGTACTTC	CASSYPPRSSYEQYF
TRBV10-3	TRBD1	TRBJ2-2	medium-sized	TGTGCCATCAGTGAGAGGCCAGGGGGGAACACCGGGGAGCTGTTTTTT	CAISERPGGNTGELFF
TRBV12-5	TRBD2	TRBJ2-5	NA	TGTGCTAGTGGGACGAGCGGGAGGGCCGGGGAGACCCAGTACTTC	CASGTSGRAGETQYF
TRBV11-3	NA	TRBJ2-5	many	TGTGCCAGCAACCCCCTTACAGGACTTCAAGAGACCCAGTACTTC	CASNPLTGLQETQYF
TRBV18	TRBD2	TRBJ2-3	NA	TGTGCCAGCTCTTCCACTAGCGGGACAGATACGCAGTATTTT	CASSSTSGTDTQYF
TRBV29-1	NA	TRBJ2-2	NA	TGCAGCGTTGAAGGCTCTACGAACACCGGGGAGCTGTTTTTT	CSVEGSTNTGELFF
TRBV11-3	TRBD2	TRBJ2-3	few	TGTGCCAGCAGCCCACTAGCGTCCCGGGGTCATACGCAGTATTTT	CASSPLASRGHTQYF
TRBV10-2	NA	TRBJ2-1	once	TGCGCCAGGCCTCATGACGTTACGAATGAGCAGTTCTTC	CARPHDVTNEQFF
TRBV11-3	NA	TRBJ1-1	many	TGTGCCAGCAGCACTGACGCAGGGGAGACTGAAGCTTTCTTT	CASSTDAGETEAFF
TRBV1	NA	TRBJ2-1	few	TGCGCCAGCAGCCAAGATCGGGGTAGGCGGTATGAGCAGTTCTTC	CASSQDRGRRYEQFF
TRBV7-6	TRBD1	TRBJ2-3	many	TGTGCCAGCAGCTCCTGGGACAGCGCGATCACAGATACGCAGTATTTT	CASSSWDSAITDTQYF
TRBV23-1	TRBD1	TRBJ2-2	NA	TGCGCCAGCAGCCCGACAGGGGCCGAGGCCGGGGAGCTGTTTTTT	CASSPTGAEAGELFF
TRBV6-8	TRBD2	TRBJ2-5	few	TGTGCCAGCAGTTACTGGCTAGCGGGAGCAGAGACCCAGTACTTC	CASSYWLAGAETQYF